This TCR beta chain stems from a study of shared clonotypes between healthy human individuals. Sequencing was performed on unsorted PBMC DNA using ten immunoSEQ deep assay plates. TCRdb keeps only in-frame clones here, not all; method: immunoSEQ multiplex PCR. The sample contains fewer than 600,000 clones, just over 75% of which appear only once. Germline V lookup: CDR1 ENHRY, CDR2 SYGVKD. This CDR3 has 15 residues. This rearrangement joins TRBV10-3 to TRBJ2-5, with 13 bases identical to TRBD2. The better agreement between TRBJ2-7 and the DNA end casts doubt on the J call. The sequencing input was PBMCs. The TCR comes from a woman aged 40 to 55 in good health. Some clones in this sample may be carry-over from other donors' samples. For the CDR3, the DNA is TGTGCCATCAGCAGGACTAGCGGGAGTATCTACGAGCAGTACTTC. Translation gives CAISRTSGSIYEQYF.